The 2 T cell receptor beta chains presented below share a single source sample, sequenced in a study of T cells in Graves' hyperthyroidism and ophthalmopathy. From RNA transcripts, TCR beta CDR3 regions were amplified. Carried out on the TCR CDR3, a first-round RT-PCR used the HTBI primer set. TCRdb re-called the multiplex PCR reads through MiXCR, storing one row per CDR3 protein. The data contain a few hundred thousand distinct CDR3 sequences, roughly 50% of them singletons. Sequenced material: peripheral blood or thyroid tissue (not recorded which). These receptors came from a woman aged 18-29 years with Graves' hyperthyroidism.

The chain combines TRBV27 with TRBJ1-2; 10 bases fit TRBD1. The germline CDR1 and CDR2 sequences are MNHEY and SMNVEV (reference sequence). The CDR3 loop spans 15 amino acids. V lost 7 bases to trimming and J lost 2 bases; unmatched junction nucleotides: 7. CDR3 loop: CASKQGQGGNYGYTF. For the CDR3, the DNA is TGTGCCAGCAAGCAAGGACAGGGGGGGAACTATGGCTACACCTTC.

The rearrangement uses TRBV5-6 and TRBJ2-5; TRBD1 matches at 8 bases. This CDR3 region has 14 residues. Germline CDR1 and CDR2: SGHDT and YYEEEE. J gave up 5 bases and V 1 base, and 4 bases lay outside the gene matches. In nucleotides, the CDR3 is TGTGCCAGCAGCTTGTCGACAGGGGACGAGACCCAGTACTTC. This translates into CASSLSTGDETQYF.